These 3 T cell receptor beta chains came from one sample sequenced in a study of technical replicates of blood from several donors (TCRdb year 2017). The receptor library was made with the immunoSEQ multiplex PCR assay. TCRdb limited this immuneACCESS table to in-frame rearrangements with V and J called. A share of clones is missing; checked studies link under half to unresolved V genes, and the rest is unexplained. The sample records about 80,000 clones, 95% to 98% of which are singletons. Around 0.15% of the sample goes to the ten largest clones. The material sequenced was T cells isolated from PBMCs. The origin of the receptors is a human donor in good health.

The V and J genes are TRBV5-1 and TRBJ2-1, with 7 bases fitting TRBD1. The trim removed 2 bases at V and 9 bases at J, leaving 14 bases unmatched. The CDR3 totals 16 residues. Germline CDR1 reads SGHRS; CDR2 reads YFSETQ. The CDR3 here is CASSFGVRQGIVEQFF. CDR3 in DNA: TGCGCCAGCAGCTTCGGGGTAAGACAGGGAATTGTTGAGCAGTTCTTC.

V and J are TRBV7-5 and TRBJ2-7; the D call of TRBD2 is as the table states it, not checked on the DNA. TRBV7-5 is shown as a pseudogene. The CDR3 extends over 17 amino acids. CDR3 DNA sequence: TGTGTCAGAAGCTTGGGTAGGAAAGCGGGCGTCTCCTACGAGCAGTACTTC. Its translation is CVRSLGRKAGVSYEQYF.

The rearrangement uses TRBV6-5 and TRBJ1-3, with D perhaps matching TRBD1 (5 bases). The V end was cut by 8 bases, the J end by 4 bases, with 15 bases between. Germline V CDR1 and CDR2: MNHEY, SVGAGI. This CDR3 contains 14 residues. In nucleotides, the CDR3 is TGTGCCAGCCGAGGGGAGGGGCTCGGAAACACCATATATTTT. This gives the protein CASRGEGLGNTIYF.